This TCR beta chain was retrieved from a study of OX40 agonist ivuxolimab in advanced cancers. Overall study findings and caveats: Several nonresponders also turned out to have low normalized T-cell clonal expansion. Patients with a partial response at 0.1-3.0 mg/kg had among the lowest clonal expansion.

Assay: immunoSEQ multiplex PCR; the TCRdb copy retains only in-frame clones and omits some. The table lists 65,000 to 95,000 clones, around 90% of them singletons. Between the trimmed V and J ends, which lost 0 bases and 6 bases, there was a span of 10 bases. The length of the CDR3 is 13 residues. CDR1 is SGDLS, CDR2 YYNGEE, per germline. Only one count was recorded for this clone. The antigen is unknown. No patient had autoimmune disease or received systemic immunosuppression. This clonotype originated in an adult with an advanced solid tumor such as melanoma, head and neck, liver or kidney cancer. The chain joins TRBV9 to TRBJ2-7; D gene unclear. Sequencing used CD4+ or CD8+ T cells sorted from blood, obtained in a trial of the OX40 agonist ivuxolimab. CDR3 coding DNA: TGTGCCAGCAGCGTAGTATCGGGTTCCGAGCAGTACTTC. It encodes CASSVVSGSEQYF.